The rows below give T cell receptor beta chains drawn from one sample of a study of blood T cell repertoires in COVID-19. The repertoire was sequenced with immunoSEQ multiplex PCR; TCRdb's copy has only in-frame clones and lacks some. The data hold 58,000 or so clones, with 75% to 90% observed a single time. The specimen was peripheral blood. These receptors were collected from a woman in her 70s with active COVID-19. CDR3s include the opening cysteine and the closing phenylalanine or tryptophan. D genes are given only for firm matches. Some rows have no size entry. The others give once, few or many, or a class for an expanded clone.

TRBJ2-7	TRBV19	TRBD2	NA	TGTGCCAGTACCACCGGGACTAGAGAGGACGAGCAGTACTTC	CASTTGTREDEQYF
TRBJ2-7	TRBV30	NA	NA	TGTGCCTGGAGTAAAGGGGCAGGGTGGGCCTACGAGCAGTACTTC	CAWSKGAGWAYEQYF
TRBJ2-7	TRBV27	TRBD1	NA	TGTGCCAGCAGTCCCGCCGGGACAGGGGGACTAGGCGAGCAGTACTTC	CASSPAGTGGLGEQYF
TRBJ2-5	TRBV15	NA	NA	TGTGCCACCAGCAGAGATGGCCAGAGGGAGACCCAGTACTTC	CATSRDGQRETQYF
TRBJ1-5	TRBV28	NA	NA	TGTGCCAGCAGTTTGGGGGGTAGCAATCAGCCCCAGCATTTT	CASSLGGSNQPQHF
TRBJ2-7	TRBV30	NA	NA	TGTGCCTGGACTCCCGGGGAGGAAACCGAGCAGTACTTC	CAWTPGEETEQYF
TRBJ2-1	TRBV9	TRBD2	NA	TGTGCCAGCAGCGTAGGCGGCCTAGCGGGCTACAATGAGCAGTTCTTC	CASSVGGLAGYNEQFF
TRBJ2-5	TRBV5-4	NA	NA	TGTGCCAGCAGCTTGGCCCGAGACCTAGACCGAGAGACCCAGTACTTC	CASSLARDLDRETQYF
TRBJ2-2	TRBV3-1/TRBV3-2	NA	NA	TGTGCCAGCAGCCAAGGGACTGATCTAGTCGGCGGGGAGCTGTTTTTT	CASSQGTDLVGGELFF
TRBJ2-1	TRBV7-3	TRBD2	NA	TGTGCCAGCAGCGAAACTAGCGGGTTTTACAATGAGCAGTTCTTC	CASSETSGFYNEQFF
TRBJ2-3	TRBV28	NA	NA	TGTGCCAGCAGTGTCATGAGGGCTTCAGATACGCAGTATTTT	CASSVMRASDTQYF
TRBJ2-7	TRBV10-3	TRBD1	NA	TGTGCCATTACCTCAGACAGGGGGCACTACGAGCAGTACTTC	CAITSDRGHYEQYF
TRBJ2-7	TRBV20-1	TRBD2	NA	TGCAGTGCTAGTGCCTTCCAGCGGGGGCCCTACGAGCAGTACTTC	CSASAFQRGPYEQYF
TRBJ1-6	TRBV7-9	TRBD1	few	TGTGCCAGCAGCACTTCAACCCTGGACAGGGGACATAATTCACCCCTCCACTTT	CASSTSTLDRGHNSPLHF
TRBJ1-2	TRBV7-6	TRBD1	NA	TGTGCCAGCAGCTTAGGCGGACAGGGAAACTATGGCTACACCTTC	CASSLGGQGNYGYTF
TRBJ1-2	TRBV12-5	TRBD1	NA	TGTGCTAGTGGTGGAGACAGGGGTTATGGCTACACCTTC	CASGGDRGYGYTF
TRBJ1-3	TRBV3-1/TRBV3-2	NA	NA	TGTGCCAGCGGACACGGAAACACCATATATTTT	CASGHGNTIYF
TRBJ2-5	TRBV7-6	NA	NA	TGTGCCAGCAGCCCTTTCGACACCCTAGAGACCCAGTACTTC	CASSPFDTLETQYF
TRBJ2-5	TRBV18	NA	NA	TGTGCCAGCTCACCACCCTCGGGAGAGACCCAGTACTTC	CASSPPSGETQYF
TRBJ1-1	TRBV19	TRBD1	once	TGTGCCAGTAGTTATGGACGACAGGGGGCGCTGGGTGAAGCTTTCTTT	CASSYGRQGALGEAFF
TRBJ1-5	TRBV15	NA	NA	TGTGCCACCAGCGCAGGGCCGTGGGCGGCGGCCCAGCATTTT	CATSAGPWAAAQHF
TRBJ2-1	TRBV12-2	NA	once	TGTGCAAGTCGTTCCCAACTAGCGCCCACAGAGCAGTTCTTC	CASRSQLAPTEQFF
TRBJ2-7	TRBV11-2	NA	NA	TGTGCCAGCAGCTTTGAGCGGAGCTCCTACGAGCAGTACTTC	CASSFERSSYEQYF
TRBJ2-5	TRBV19	NA	NA	TGTGCCAGTAGTCAGGGGAACCAAGAGACCCAGTACTTC	CASSQGNQETQYF
TRBJ1-1	TRBV15	TRBD1	NA	TGTGCCACCAGCAGAAGTCGACAGGGGCCGAACACTGAAGCTTTCTTT	CATSRSRQGPNTEAFF
TRBJ1-2	TRBV2	NA	NA	TGTGCCAGCATGGGGCAGGGCTCCTATGGCTACACCTTC	CASMGQGSYGYTF
TRBJ1-5	TRBV7-2	TRBD1	NA	TGTGCCAGCAGCTCCAAGACAGGGGGGAATCAGCCCCAGCATTTT	CASSSKTGGNQPQHF
TRBJ2-7	TRBV6-1	NA	NA	TGTGCCAGCAGTGAAGCGGGGGCGGGTGCGAGGTACGAGCAGTACTTC	CASSEAGAGARYEQYF
TRBJ2-7	TRBV28	NA	once	TGTGCCAGCAGTTTATCGGGGGAGAGTCATTACGAGCAGTACTTC	CASSLSGESHYEQYF
TRBJ1-5	TRBV6-1	NA	once	TGTGCCAGCAGTGAAGTTGAACGGGTGGCCCAGCATTTT	CASSEVERVAQHF
TRBJ2-3	TRBV2	TRBD2	NA	TGTGCCAGCAGCTTCGAGGGAGGGGGCACAGATACGCAGTATTTT	CASSFEGGGTDTQYF
TRBJ2-5	TRBV6-5	NA	NA	TGTGCCAGCAGCCTTCCGGGATTCCAAGAGACCCAGTACTTC	CASSLPGFQETQYF
TRBJ2-1	TRBV3-1/TRBV3-2	NA	once	TGTGCCAGCAGCCAAGACGGCGGGACCAGCTCCTACAATGAGCAGTTCTTC	CASSQDGGTSSYNEQFF
TRBJ2-1	TRBV6-5	NA	NA	TGTGCCAGCAGAGCGGACAGCAATGAGCAGTTCTTC	CASRADSNEQFF
TRBJ1-1	TRBV5-8	NA	NA	TGTGCCAGCAGCGGAGGAGGTGGGGGGTGGGTTGTGAACACTGAAGCTTTCTTT	CASSGGGGGWVVNTEAFF
TRBJ1-4	TRBV18	NA	NA	TGTGCCAGCTCTCAACGGGCGGGGGAAAAACTGTTTTTT	CASSQRAGEKLFF
TRBJ1-3	TRBV5-8	NA	NA	TGTGCCAGCAGCTTGGTGGCACCCAGCTCTGGAAACACCATATATTTT	CASSLVAPSSGNTIYF
TRBJ2-1	TRBV13	TRBD2	NA	TGTGCCAGCAGCTTGGAGGGACTACGCTACTACAATGAGCAGTTCTTC	CASSLEGLRYYNEQFF
TRBJ2-3	TRBV28	NA	NA	TGTGCCAGCAGTTTTTACAAACTAGACCCTCGGGCAGATACGCAGTATTTT	CASSFYKLDPRADTQYF
TRBJ2-3	TRBV10-3	NA	NA	TGTGCCATCAGGGGTAGAGGGGGAGAGACCACAGATACGCAGTATTTT	CAIRGRGGETTDTQYF